Shown below are 27 T cell receptor beta chains from a single sample sequenced in a study of T cell repertoires in cytomegalovirus infection. These receptors are not linked to any known antigen. TCRdb used MiXCR to reprocess the reads, holding one entry per CDR3 protein. The repertoire holds some 270,000 distinct CDR3 sequences, with less than 25% as singletons. Sequenced material: cultured PBMCs, taken from culture after CMV antigen stimulation. The receptors here all came from a human donor in good health (CMV status not recorded). Some clones in this sample may be carry-over from other donors' samples.

The J gene is TRBJ1-2, the V gene TRBV6-6; D remains ambiguous. V was trimmed by 5 bases and J by 6 bases, leaving 13 bases between them. Germline values: CDR1 MNHNY, CDR2 SVGAGI (reference sequence). The CDR3 has 13 residues. The CDR3 coding sequence is TGTGCCAGCAGTGAATGGATAGCTGATGGCTACACCTTC. Translation gives CASSEWIADGYTF.

This clonotype has a count of ten or more. The rearrangement links TRBV27 to TRBJ2-1; tentative D call: TRBD1 (6 bases). The CDR3 is 16 amino acids. The V gene lost 5 bases and the J gene lost 5 bases, with 19 bases spanning the gap. Germline lookup yields CDR1 MNHEY and CDR2 SMNVEV (reference sequence). The CDR3 spells CASSPRSGVLHNEQFF. CDR3 DNA sequence: TGTGCCAGCAGTCCACGTTCAGGGGTCTTACACAATGAGCAGTTCTTC.

In its sample, this clonotype was seen a few times. In DNA, the CDR3 is TGTGCCAGCAGCTTAAACAGGAACAATCAGCCCCAGCATTTT. Translation: CASSLNRNNQPQHF. This chain links TRBV7-9 with TRBJ1-5; D perhaps matches TRBD1 (5 bases). This CDR3 comprises 14 residues. Germline V lookup: CDR1 SEHNR, CDR2 FQNEAQ (reference sequence). Trimming left V 2 bases short and J 3 bases short, with 8 bases between.

In its sample, this clonotype was seen many times. The gene calls are TRBV12-3 or TRBV12-4 and TRBJ2-7; D remains ambiguous. The CDR3 consists of 13 residues. The V end was cut by 2 bases, the J end by 2 bases, with 7 bases between. The CDR3 spells CASSLHSAYEQYV. For the CDR3, the DNA is TGTGCCAGCAGTTTACACAGCGCCTACGAGCAGTACGTC.

Only a few counts were recorded for this clonotype. This chain's CDR3 is CASSPRDRGSYEQYF. CDR3 sequence (DNA): TGTGCCAGTAGTCCTCGGGACAGGGGTTCCTACGAGCAGTACTTC. This chain joins TRBV19 and TRBJ2-7; 10 positions match TRBD1. J lost 1 base, V lost 5 bases, and 5 bases had no gene match. Germline V gives CDR1 LNHDA, CDR2 SQIVND (reference sequence). The CDR3 is 15 amino acids.

This clonotype was counted only a few times. The chain carries TRBV6-2 or TRBV6-3 and TRBJ1-1; perhaps TRBD1 as D (5 bases). The CDR3 has 18 residues. The V gene's germline CDR1 is MNHEY and CDR2 SVGEGT. Deletions cut 0 bases from V and 0 bases from J, with 17 bases between. CDR3 nucleotide sequence: TGTGCCAGCAGTTACTCCGAGGATACCGGGACGGTGAACACTGAAGCTTTCTTT. As protein: CASSYSEDTGTVNTEAFF.

The V call is TRBV7-6, the J call TRBJ2-5; perhaps TRBD2 as D (5 bases). CDR3 length: 14 amino acids. V shed 5 bases and J shed 4 bases, with 14 bases lying between them. Germline loops: CDR1 SGHVS, CDR2 FNYEAQ. The CDR3, as DNA: TGTGCCAGCAGCCCCCCTAGCTTAACAGAGACCCAGTACTTC. This translates into CASSPPSLTETQYF.

The rearrangement joins TRBV10-2 to TRBJ2-7, with D possibly being TRBD1 (5 bases). The CDR3 loop spans 15 amino acids. Germline CDR1 and CDR2: WSHSY and SAAADI. Trimming took off 2 bases at V and 3 bases at J, with 14 bases between the two ends. CDR3 coding DNA: TGCGCCAGCAGTGAGCCCGGCAGGGCCTTCTACGAGCAGTACGTC. It is translated as CASSEPGRAFYEQYV.

There are many counts of this clonotype. This chain joins TRBV28 and TRBJ1-2; D remains unclear. The CDR3 runs to 8 residues. Germline-derived CDR1 and CDR2 are MDHEN and SYDVKM. Trimming left V 8 bases short and J 8 bases short, with 3 bases between. The CDR3 DNA sequence: TGTGCCAGCGGGGGCTACACCTTC. Amino acids: CASGGYTF.

The rearrangement joins TRBV5-6 to TRBJ2-1, with 9 bases that match TRBD2. Germline values: CDR1 SGHDT, CDR2 YYEEEE. The CDR3 loop spans 17 amino acids. The trim removed 2 bases at V and 5 bases at J, leaving 11 bases unmatched. For the CDR3, the DNA is TGTGCCAGCAGCTTTACGCCCGGGACTAGCCAACACAATGAGCAGTTCTTC. Amino acid sequence: CASSFTPGTSQHNEQFF. The full variable domain, completed using reference TRBV5-6 and TRBJ2-1, is DAGVTQSPTHLIKTRGQQVTLRCSPKSGHDTVSWYQQALGQGPQFIFQYYEEEERQRGNFPDRFSGHQFPNYSSELNVNALLLGDSALYLCASSFTPGTSQHNEQFFGPGTRLTVL.

This clonotype was recorded at least ten times. The genes are TRBV7-2 and TRBJ1-2, with D tentatively TRBD1 (6 bases). The CDR3 spans 15 residues. Germline-derived CDR1 and CDR2 are SGHTA and FQGNSA. Trimming took off 2 bases at V and 8 bases at J, with 18 bases between the two ends. DNA for the CDR3: TGTGCCAGCAGCTTACCAGTCAACAGGGTGAGAGGCTACACCTTC. The encoded protein is CASSLPVNRVRGYTF.

This clonotype was found many times. The chain is built from TRBV7-2 and TRBJ1-1; D remains unclear. Germline values: CDR1 SGHTA, CDR2 FQGNSA. The CDR3 sequence is 13 residues long. V dropped 1 base and J dropped 6 bases, with 9 bases sitting between them. CDR3 loop: CASSLERVAEAFF. The CDR3 DNA follows: TGTGCCAGCAGCTTAGAAAGGGTCGCTGAAGCTTTCTTT.

The chain uses TRBV5-4 and TRBJ2-3, with a tentative D call TRBD2 (6 bases). V was clipped by 1 base and J by 6 bases, with 12 bases between them. CDR3 length equals 14 residues. From germline, CDR1 is SGHNT and CDR2 YYREEE (reference sequence). CDR3 coding DNA: TGTGCCAGCAGCTTGCCGAGTGGGGGGGATACGCAGTATTTT. It encodes CASSLPSGGDTQYF.

The gene calls are TRBV19 and TRBJ1-5, with D possibly matching TRBD1 (5 bases). Trimming left V 3 bases short and J 5 bases short, with 11 bases between. The germline gives CDR1 LNHDA, CDR2 SQIVND (reference sequence). The CDR3 spans 14 residues. CDR3 sequence: CASSMVGAYQPQHF. The CDR3 DNA follows: TGTGCCAGTAGTATGGTTGGGGCCTATCAGCCCCAGCATTTT.

This chain links TRBV20-1 with TRBJ2-1; 12 bases agree with TRBD2. Germline V gene lookup returns CDR1 DFQATT and CDR2 SNEGSKA (reference sequence). J lost 3 bases, V lost 2 bases, and 5 bases had no gene match. This CDR3 is 16 amino acids long. CDR3 amino acids: CSARKLAGGIYNEQFF. The CDR3 DNA reads TGCAGTGCTAGAAAGCTAGCGGGAGGGATCTACAATGAGCAGTTCTTC.

The gene calls are TRBV7-3 and TRBJ2-5; 7 bases map to TRBD1. The germline CDR1 and CDR2 sequences are SGHTA and FQGTGA. Germline trimming cut 5 bases from V and 2 bases from J; bases unmatched to any gene: 5. This CDR3 region has 14 residues. For the CDR3, the DNA is TGTGCCAGCAGCGTAAGACAGGGACAAGAGACCCAGTACTTC. Translation: CASSVRQGQETQYF.

This sequence joins TRBV18 and TRBJ2-1; the D is unclear. V was trimmed by 10 bases and J by 9 bases, leaving 28 bases between them. Germline V gene lookup returns CDR1 KGHSH and CDR2 LQKENI. The length of the CDR3 is 16 residues. Written as DNA, the CDR3 is TGTGCCACCAGGAGTTCGACCGGGCAATTAATCTTTGAGCAGTTCTTC. It translates to CATRSSTGQLIFEQFF.

This chain uses TRBV27 with TRBJ1-2; D is uncertain. The germline CDR1 and CDR2 sequences are MNHEY and SMNVEV (reference sequence). This CDR3 comprises 13 residues. Trimming took 7 bases from V and 4 from J, leaving 13 bases between them. The CDR3 coding sequence is TGTGCCAGCACCCCCGGGTACGGCTATGGCTACACCTTC. This encodes CASTPGYGYGYTF.

This clonotype was seen only a few times. This chain joins TRBV20-1 and TRBJ1-1; 8 bases fit TRBD1. Germline V CDR1 and CDR2: DFQATT, SNEGSKA (reference sequence). V lost 2 bases and J lost 10; bases outside the gene matches: 9. The CDR3 runs 13 residues. The CDR3 reads CSARTGGGRGAFF. The CDR3 DNA reads as TGCAGTGCTAGAACAGGGGGAGGGAGGGGAGCTTTCTTT.

The V and J genes are TRBV12-3 or TRBV12-4 and TRBJ2-7, with TRBD2 identical over 8 bases. V lost 6 bases to trimming and J lost 4 bases; unmatched junction nucleotides: 5. The CDR3 is made up of 13 amino acids. As DNA, the CDR3 is TGTGCCAGCAGCCGTAGCGGGATTTACGAGCAGTACGTC. Translated, it gives CASSRSGIYEQYV.

This clonotype was counted only a few times. The chain recombines TRBV7-3 with TRBJ2-2, with D possibly being TRBD2 (6 bases). The CDR3 contains 14 residues. Germline loops: CDR1 SGHTA, CDR2 FQGTGA. The V end was cut by 5 bases, the J end by 6 bases, with 13 bases between. The CDR3 here is CASSKAEGSGELFF. CDR3 DNA sequence: TGTGCCAGCAGCAAAGCGGAGGGGTCCGGGGAGCTGTTTTTT.

This clonotype was seen only a few times. The genes are TRBV4-1 and TRBJ1-4; 10 nucleotides line up with TRBD1. This CDR3 is 16 amino acids long. In germline, CDR1 is MGHRA, CDR2 YSYEKL. Trimming removed 6 bases from V and 0 bases from J; junction bases left unmatched: 4. The CDR3 sequence is CASRTGQGATNEKLFF. As DNA, the CDR3 is TGCGCCAGCAGAACTGGACAGGGGGCAACTAATGAAAAACTGTTTTTT.

This clonotype came up a few times. V gene TRBV11-2 combines with J gene TRBJ2-7; 9 positions agree with TRBD1. Germline V gene data show CDR1 as SGHAT and CDR2 as FQNNGV. The ends lost 6 bases at V and 3 bases at J; junction bases unmatched: 3. This CDR3 has 13 amino acids. The chain's CDR3 is CASREGQGYEQYF. CDR3 in DNA: TGTGCCAGCAGGGAGGGACAGGGCTACGAGCAGTACTTC.

The V gene is TRBV7-3, the J gene TRBJ2-3, with D possibly being TRBD2 (6 bases). V lost 2 bases and J 0 bases, leaving 9 bases between the germline ends. The CDR3 is 15 amino acids. The germline gives CDR1 SGHTA, CDR2 FQGTGA. CDR3 nucleotides: TGTGCCAGCAGCTTATCTCGGGGGAGCACAGATACGCAGTATTTT. Protein product: CASSLSRGSTDTQYF.

The chain has TRBV2 and TRBJ2-2; D is undetermined. The CDR3 spans 10 residues. V lost 4 bases and J 6 bases, leaving 0 bases between the germline ends. Germline CDR1 reads SNHLY; CDR2 reads FYNNEI. CDR3 sequence reads: CASSAGELFF. CDR3 in DNA: TGTGCCAGCAGTGCCGGGGAGCTGTTTTTT.

V usage is TRBV28 and J usage is TRBJ1-2; 7 nucleotides align to TRBD1. Germline assignment: CDR1 MDHEN and CDR2 SYDVKM. V was pared by 5 bases and J by 8 bases, with 11 bases of the junction left unmatched. The CDR3 spans 14 residues. The CDR3 region has the DNA TGTGCCAGCAGTCCGGGACAGCCTCTCCAGGGCTACACCTTC. Translated, it gives CASSPGQPLQGYTF.

In this sample, this clonotype turned up many times. This chain links TRBV6-1 with TRBJ2-1, with 13 bases that match TRBD2. In germline, CDR1 is MNHNS, CDR2 SASEGT. The CDR3 has 20 residues. With 7 bases clipped from V and 7 bases from J, the junction kept 22 bases outside the gene matches. The CDR3 DNA reads as TGTGCCAGCAATTCTCTGCAGGGACTAGCGGGACTCTTAGGTATGAATGAGCAGTTCTTC. Amino acids: CASNSLQGLAGLLGMNEQFF.